The rows below give T cell receptor beta chains drawn from one sample of a study of early T cells in non-severe SARS-CoV-2 infection. TCRdb re-called the 5' RACE reads with MiXCR, one entry per CDR3 protein. The sample carries around 39,000 distinct CDR3 sequences, 5% to 6.5% recorded once. This sample comprised whole blood, obtained at baseline. The receptors derive from an adult who was a healthcare worker with PCR-confirmed SARS-CoV-2 infection or an uninfected control (not recorded which). Both conserved end residues are part of each CDR3. Each record gives: CDR3 length, D gene, J gene, V gene, clone size, CDR3 protein, CDR3 DNA. The D gene is left open where the match is weak. The listing skips clone size in some rows; elsewhere it reads once, few, many or a size class.

len: 15; d_gene: .; j_gene: TRBJ2-1; v_gene: TRBV9; abundance: .; CDR3aa: CASSPRLIKGNEQFF; CDR3nt: TGTGCCAGCAGCCCCCGCCTTATAAAGGGGAATGAGCAGTTCTTC
len: 15; d_gene: .; j_gene: TRBJ2-1; v_gene: TRBV5-4; abundance: few; CDR3aa: CASSSTPLSYNEQFF; CDR3nt: TGTGCCAGCAGCTCCACACCCCTATCCTACAATGAGCAGTTCTTC
len: 16; d_gene: TRBD2; j_gene: TRBJ2-3; v_gene: TRBV4-2; abundance: many; CDR3aa: CASSQDLAVSTDTQYF; CDR3nt: TGTGCCAGCAGCCAAGATCTAGCGGTGAGCACAGATACGCAGTATTTT
len: 13; d_gene: TRBD2; j_gene: TRBJ2-3; v_gene: TRBV7-2; abundance: few; CDR3aa: CASSLGLAGEGYF; CDR3nt: TGTGCCAGCAGCTTGGGGCTAGCGGGGGAGGGGTATTTT
len: 16; d_gene: .; j_gene: TRBJ1-3; v_gene: TRBV18; abundance: few; CDR3aa: CASSPRGPSSGNTIYF; CDR3nt: TGTGCCAGCTCACCCAGGGGCCCGAGCTCTGGAAACACCATATATTTT
len: 15; d_gene: TRBD2; j_gene: TRBJ2-5; v_gene: TRBV10-3; abundance: many; CDR3aa: CAISGGLAGDDTQYF; CDR3nt: TGTGCCATCAGTGGCGGACTAGCGGGAGACGACACCCAGTACTTC
len: 11; d_gene: .; j_gene: TRBJ1-2; v_gene: TRBV11-2; abundance: many; CDR3aa: CASSLWGGYTF; CDR3nt: TGTGCCAGCAGCTTATGGGGAGGCTACACCTTC
len: 16; d_gene: TRBD1; j_gene: TRBJ1-3; v_gene: TRBV3-1; abundance: many; CDR3aa: CASSQDIGTGGHTIYF; CDR3nt: TGTGCCAGCAGCCAAGATATCGGGACAGGGGGCCACACCATATATTTT
len: 15; d_gene: .; j_gene: TRBJ2-1; v_gene: TRBV19; abundance: .; CDR3aa: CASSIPGVSYNEQFF; CDR3nt: TGTGCCAGTAGTATACCGGGAGTGTCCTACAATGAGCAGTTCTTC
len: 12; d_gene: .; j_gene: TRBJ2-7; v_gene: TRBV7-2; abundance: many; CDR3aa: CASSSHSYEQYF; CDR3nt: TGTGCCAGCAGCTCGCACTCCTACGAGCAGTACTTC
len: 11; d_gene: .; j_gene: TRBJ1-1; v_gene: TRBV28; abundance: .; CDR3aa: CASSRRTEAFF; CDR3nt: TGTGCCAGCAGTCGACGTACTGAAGCTTTCTTT
len: 20; d_gene: .; j_gene: TRBJ2-2; v_gene: TRBV4-1; abundance: .; CDR3aa: CASSQELYFKTTGNTGELFF; CDR3nt: TGCGCCAGCAGCCAAGAACTGTATTTTAAGACGACAGGGAACACCGGGGAGCTGTTTTTT
len: 15; d_gene: TRBD2; j_gene: TRBJ2-1; v_gene: TRBV11-3; abundance: few; CDR3aa: CASSRREDPYNEQFF; CDR3nt: TGTGCCAGCTCCCGGCGGGAGGACCCCTACAATGAGCAGTTCTTC
len: 13; d_gene: .; j_gene: TRBJ1-1; v_gene: TRBV10-1; abundance: many; CDR3aa: CASSPGGDTEAFF; CDR3nt: TGCGCCAGCAGTCCGGGTGGGGACACTGAAGCTTTCTTT
len: 15; d_gene: .; j_gene: TRBJ1-1; v_gene: TRBV28; abundance: .; CDR3aa: CASSLPPYGNTEAFF; CDR3nt: TGTGCCAGCAGTTTACCGCCCTATGGGAACACTGAAGCTTTCTTT
len: 14; d_gene: .; j_gene: TRBJ2-5; v_gene: TRBV7-7; abundance: many; CDR3aa: CASSIGGIGETQYF; CDR3nt: TGTGCTAGCAGCATCGGAGGGATCGGTGAGACCCAGTACTTC
len: 16; d_gene: TRBD2; j_gene: TRBJ2-1; v_gene: TRBV11-1; abundance: .; CDR3aa: CASSLVLAGGYNEQFF; CDR3nt: TGTGCCAGCAGCTTAGTGCTAGCGGGAGGATACAATGAGCAGTTCTTC
len: 15; d_gene: .; j_gene: TRBJ1-1; v_gene: TRBV28; abundance: many; CDR3aa: CASSPVWNLNTEAFF; CDR3nt: TGTGCCAGCAGCCCCGTTTGGAATCTGAACACTGAAGCTTTCTTT
len: 14; d_gene: .; j_gene: TRBJ2-7; v_gene: TRBV6-5; abundance: many; CDR3aa: CASSRARSSYEQYF; CDR3nt: TGTGCCAGCAGTCGAGCCAGGAGCTCCTACGAGCAGTACTTC
len: 16; d_gene: .; j_gene: TRBJ1-5; v_gene: TRBV6-1; abundance: .; CDR3aa: CASSELGGRSNQPQHF; CDR3nt: TGTGCCAGCAGTGAACTAGGGGGACGCAGCAATCAGCCCCAGCATTTT
len: 12; d_gene: .; j_gene: TRBJ2-3; v_gene: TRBV28; abundance: many; CDR3aa: CASSLWMDTQYF; CDR3nt: TGTGCCAGCAGTTTATGGATGGATACGCAGTATTTT
len: 17; d_gene: TRBD2; j_gene: TRBJ2-1; v_gene: TRBV4-3; abundance: many; CDR3aa: CASSQAPGGRRYNEQFF; CDR3nt: TGCGCCAGCAGCCAAGCCCCGGGCGGGAGACGCTACAATGAGCAGTTCTTC
len: 14; d_gene: TRBD2; j_gene: TRBJ2-4; v_gene: TRBV7-2; abundance: many; CDR3aa: CASSLRREETIQYF; CDR3nt: TGTGCCAGCAGCTTGAGGCGGGAGGAAACCATTCAGTACTTC
len: 13; d_gene: .; j_gene: TRBJ2-5; v_gene: TRBV30; abundance: few; CDR3aa: CAWSADFPGTQYF; CDR3nt: TGTGCCTGGAGTGCCGACTTTCCGGGGACCCAGTACTTC
len: 15; d_gene: .; j_gene: TRBJ2-1; v_gene: TRBV11-3; abundance: many; CDR3aa: CASSLVARLRNEQFF; CDR3nt: TGTGCCAGCAGCTTAGTAGCGAGACTTCGCAATGAGCAGTTCTTC
len: 12; d_gene: TRBD1; j_gene: TRBJ2-1; v_gene: TRBV7-2; abundance: many; CDR3aa: CASSLRTGEQFF; CDR3nt: TGTGCCAGCAGCTTAAGGACAGGAGAGCAGTTCTTC
len: 15; d_gene: .; j_gene: TRBJ2-7; v_gene: TRBV5-1; abundance: few; CDR3aa: CASSLAAGISYEQYF; CDR3nt: TGCGCCAGCAGCTTGGCCGCAGGGATCTCCTACGAGCAGTACTTC
len: 15; d_gene: TRBD1; j_gene: TRBJ2-7; v_gene: TRBV5-1; abundance: few; CDR3aa: CASSLRTGSSYEQYF; CDR3nt: TGCGCCAGCAGCCTACGGACAGGAAGCTCCTACGAGCAGTACTTC
len: 15; d_gene: TRBD2; j_gene: TRBJ2-7; v_gene: TRBV28; abundance: many; CDR3aa: CASSVSGLGSYEQYF; CDR3nt: TGTGCCAGCAGCGTTTCGGGACTAGGTTCCTACGAGCAGTACTTC
len: 16; d_gene: TRBD2; j_gene: TRBJ2-1; v_gene: TRBV11-3; abundance: many; CDR3aa: CASSLTGLAGGYEQFF; CDR3nt: TGTGCCAGCAGCTTAACAGGACTAGCGGGAGGCTATGAGCAGTTCTTC
len: 15; d_gene: TRBD1; j_gene: TRBJ1-2; v_gene: TRBV12-3/TRBV12-4; abundance: .; CDR3aa: CASSFGTANNYGYTF; CDR3nt: TGTGCCAGCAGTTTCGGGACAGCCAATAACTATGGCTACACCTTC
len: 16; d_gene: .; j_gene: TRBJ2-1; v_gene: TRBV7-2; abundance: many; CDR3aa: CASSLEPLSSYNEQFF; CDR3nt: TGTGCCAGCAGCTTAGAACCGTTGAGCTCCTACAATGAGCAGTTCTTC
len: 13; d_gene: .; j_gene: TRBJ1-1; v_gene: TRBV30; abundance: many; CDR3aa: CAWSLGGATEAFF; CDR3nt: TGTGCCTGGAGCCTAGGGGGGGCAACTGAAGCTTTCTTT
len: 15; d_gene: TRBD2; j_gene: TRBJ2-1; v_gene: TRBV20-1; abundance: many; CDR3aa: CSASGLAGGANEQFF; CDR3nt: TGCAGTGCTAGCGGACTAGCGGGAGGGGCCAATGAGCAGTTCTTC
len: 12; d_gene: .; j_gene: TRBJ1-6; v_gene: TRBV3-1; abundance: many; CDR3aa: CASSRQSSPLHF; CDR3nt: TGTGCCAGCAGCCGGCAGTCTTCACCCCTCCACTTT
len: 15; d_gene: .; j_gene: TRBJ2-5; v_gene: TRBV20-1; abundance: many; CDR3aa: CSTDGPALWGETQYF; CDR3nt: TGCAGCACTGATGGGCCCGCTTTATGGGGGGAGACCCAGTACTTC
len: 16; d_gene: .; j_gene: TRBJ2-1; v_gene: TRBV1; abundance: many; CDR3aa: CTSSQDAGGGDNEQFF; CDR3nt: TGCACCAGCAGCCAAGACGCGGGAGGGGGGGACAATGAGCAGTTCTTC
len: 15; d_gene: TRBD1; j_gene: TRBJ1-2; v_gene: TRBV13; abundance: many; CDR3aa: CASSLGPGQAFGYTF; CDR3nt: TGTGCCAGCAGCTTAGGACCGGGACAGGCATTCGGCTACACCTTC
len: 15; d_gene: .; j_gene: TRBJ1-6; v_gene: TRBV18; abundance: many; CDR3aa: CASSSDMKYNSPLHF; CDR3nt: TGTGCCAGCTCCTCGGACATGAAGTATAATTCACCCCTCCACTTT
len: 13; d_gene: TRBD1; j_gene: TRBJ1-1; v_gene: TRBV12-3/TRBV12-4; abundance: many; CDR3aa: CASRSTGSIEAFF; CDR3nt: TGTGCCAGCAGGTCGACAGGGTCGATCGAAGCTTTCTTT
len: 14; d_gene: .; j_gene: TRBJ2-3; v_gene: TRBV6-5; abundance: .; CDR3aa: CASSRGTTTDTQYF; CDR3nt: TGTGCCAGCAGCCGGGGAACTACGACAGATACGCAGTATTTT
len: 15; d_gene: TRBD1; j_gene: TRBJ2-1; v_gene: TRBV27; abundance: many; CDR3aa: CASSWGQGQVGEQFF; CDR3nt: TGTGCCAGCAGTTGGGGACAGGGGCAGGTCGGTGAGCAGTTCTTC
len: 14; d_gene: .; j_gene: TRBJ1-5; v_gene: TRBV6-5; abundance: many; CDR3aa: CASSYSTGNQPQHF; CDR3nt: TGTGCCAGCAGTTACAGTACAGGGAATCAGCCCCAGCATTTT
len: 16; d_gene: .; j_gene: TRBJ2-2; v_gene: TRBV14; abundance: .; CDR3aa: CASSSRAGIVTGELFF; CDR3nt: TGTGCCAGCAGTAGCAGGGCGGGGATCGTCACCGGGGAGCTGTTTTTT
len: 18; d_gene: TRBD1; j_gene: TRBJ1-1; v_gene: TRBV7-6; abundance: many; CDR3aa: CASSLVGTGANMNTEAFF; CDR3nt: TGTGCCAGCAGCTTAGTAGGGACAGGGGCGAACATGAACACTGAAGCTTTCTTT
len: 16; d_gene: TRBD2; j_gene: TRBJ2-1; v_gene: TRBV4-1; abundance: many; CDR3aa: CASSQDPAGLYNEQFF; CDR3nt: TGCGCCAGCAGCCAAGATCCAGCGGGACTCTACAATGAGCAGTTCTTC
len: 16; d_gene: .; j_gene: TRBJ2-7; v_gene: TRBV4-1; abundance: many; CDR3aa: CASSQGVGASSYEQYF; CDR3nt: TGCGCCAGCAGCCAAGGAGTGGGGGCCAGCTCCTACGAGCAGTACTTC
len: 15; d_gene: .; j_gene: TRBJ2-3; v_gene: TRBV29-1; abundance: many; CDR3aa: CRGCPPKYHTDTQYF; CDR3nt: TGCAGGGGGTGCCCTCCCAAGTATCACACAGATACGCAGTATTTT
len: 15; d_gene: .; j_gene: TRBJ1-5; v_gene: TRBV7-3; abundance: many; CDR3aa: CASSLTGGGNQPQHF; CDR3nt: TGTGCCAGCAGCTTAACAGGAGGGGGAAATCAGCCCCAGCATTTT
len: 15; d_gene: TRBD1; j_gene: TRBJ1-2; v_gene: TRBV27; abundance: many; CDR3aa: CASRLHRTGNYGYTF; CDR3nt: TGTGCCAGCAGGCTACATCGGACAGGAAACTATGGCTACACCTTC
len: 14; d_gene: .; j_gene: TRBJ1-1; v_gene: TRBV7-2; abundance: few; CDR3aa: CASSLGAVNTEAFF; CDR3nt: TGTGCCAGCAGCTTAGGGGCAGTGAACACTGAAGCTTTCTTT
len: 13; d_gene: .; j_gene: TRBJ1-5; v_gene: TRBV12-2; abundance: .; CDR3aa: CASRESDNQPQHF; CDR3nt: TGTGCAAGTCGCGAATCCGACAATCAGCCCCAGCATTTT
len: 15; d_gene: .; j_gene: TRBJ1-5; v_gene: TRBV28; abundance: .; CDR3aa: CASSSPTGPNQPQHF; CDR3nt: TGTGCCAGCAGTTCGCCCACCGGGCCTAATCAGCCCCAGCATTTT
len: 12; d_gene: .; j_gene: TRBJ2-7; v_gene: TRBV20-1; abundance: many; CDR3aa: CSAPRTEDEQYF; CDR3nt: TGCAGTGCGCCCCGGACAGAAGACGAGCAGTACTTC